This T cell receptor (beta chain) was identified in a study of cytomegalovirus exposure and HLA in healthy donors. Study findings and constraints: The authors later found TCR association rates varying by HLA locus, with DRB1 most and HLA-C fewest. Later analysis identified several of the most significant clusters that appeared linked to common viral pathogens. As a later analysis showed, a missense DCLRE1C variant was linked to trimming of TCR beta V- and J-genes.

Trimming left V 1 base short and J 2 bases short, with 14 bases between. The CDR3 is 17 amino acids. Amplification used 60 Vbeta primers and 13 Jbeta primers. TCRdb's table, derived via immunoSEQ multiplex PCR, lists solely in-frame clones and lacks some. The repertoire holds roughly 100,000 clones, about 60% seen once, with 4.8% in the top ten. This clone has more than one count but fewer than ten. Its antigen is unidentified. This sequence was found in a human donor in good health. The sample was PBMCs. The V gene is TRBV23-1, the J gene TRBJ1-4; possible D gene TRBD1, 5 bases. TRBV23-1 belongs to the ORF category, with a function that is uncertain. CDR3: CASSQFQGRETNEKLFF. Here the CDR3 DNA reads TGCGCCAGCAGTCAATTCCAGGGTCGGGAGACTAATGAAAAACTGTTTTTT.